This passage covers 10 T cell receptor beta chains from one sample sequenced in a study of blood T cell repertoires in COVID-19. Sequenced by immunoSEQ multiplex PCR; TCRdb stores in-frame clones only, minus some. The top ten hold 6.5% of the sample, which has under 250,000 clones, approximately 88% seen once. Material: peripheral blood. The receptors derive from a man aged 55 to 70 who had recovered from COVID-19.

The CDR3 coding sequence is TGTGCCAGTAGTTTTTTCGGACAGATTTACGAGCAGTACTTC. Translating it yields CASSFFGQIYEQYF. The chain combines TRBV19 with TRBJ2-7, with D tentatively TRBD1 (6 bases). Trimming stripped 5 bases from V and 4 bases from J, with 15 bases between. The germline gives CDR1 LNHDA, CDR2 SQIVND (reference sequence). This CDR3 comprises 14 residues.

The rearrangement links TRBV27 to TRBJ1-1; D remains unclear. This CDR3 is 15 amino acids long. Trimming stripped 0 bases from V and 4 bases from J, with 12 bases between. Germline-derived CDR1 and CDR2 are MNHEY and SMNVEV (reference sequence). The CDR3 is CASSLSPRGSTEAFF. As DNA, the CDR3 is TGTGCCAGCAGTTTATCCCCCCGGGGAAGCACTGAAGCTTTCTTT.

The V call is TRBV18, the J call TRBJ1-1, with 10 bases fitting TRBD1. V lost 3 bases to trimming and J lost 6 bases; unmatched junction nucleotides: 10. Germline CDR1 is KGHSH and CDR2 is LQKENI. The CDR3 consists of 16 residues. The CDR3 DNA follows: TGTGCCAGCTCACCCCTAACTTGGACAGGGGGTCCTGAAGCTTTCTTT. Amino acid sequence: CASSPLTWTGGPEAFF.

This sequence joins TRBV11-3 and TRBJ2-7, with D possibly being TRBD1 (7 bases). This CDR3 has 15 amino acids. Germline V gene data show CDR1 as SGHNT and CDR2 as YENEEA. The V end was cut by 6 bases, the J end by 6 bases, with 21 bases between. CDR3 bases: TGTGCCAGCAGTCGAGGGGGCCGGAGGGTATGCGAGCAGTACTTC. The encoded protein is CASSRGGRRVCEQYF.

This rearrangement joins TRBV7-3 to TRBJ2-7, with 10 bases aligning to TRBD1. The J segment lost 3 bases and the V segment lost 4 bases, leaving 9 bases of the junction unmatched. This CDR3 has 16 amino acids. CDR1 and CDR2 from the germline V gene are SGHTA and FQGTGA. CDR3 in amino acids: CASSSGSRTGGYEQYF. CDR3 bases: TGTGCCAGCAGCTCTGGGTCGCGGACAGGGGGCTACGAGCAGTACTTC.

The chain has TRBV19 and TRBJ2-4; 9 bases line up with TRBD1. The germline V gene encodes CDR1 LNHDA and CDR2 SQIVND (reference sequence). There are 13 residues in the CDR3. Germline trimming cut 1 base from V and 16 bases from J; bases unmatched to any gene: 8. The CDR3 loop reads CASSIGGGTGFYF. DNA for the CDR3: TGTGCCAGTAGTATAGGAGGGGGGACAGGGTTTTACTTC.

The chain has TRBV6-5 and TRBJ2-7; D remains ambiguous. CDR3 size: 13 residues. V was pared by 6 bases and J by 5 bases, with 14 bases between. CDR1 MNHEY and CDR2 SVGAGI come from the germline V gene. CDR3 in amino acids: CASSLPYRDEQYF. The CDR3 DNA reads TGTGCCAGCAGCCTCCCTTACCGGGACGAGCAGTACTTC.

This chain connects TRBV27 to TRBJ2-2, with a weak D call TRBD1 (6 bases). This CDR3 region has 15 residues. The germline V gene has CDR1 MNHEY and CDR2 SMNVEV (reference sequence). The V gene lost 8 bases and the J gene lost 0 bases, with 13 bases spanning the gap. DNA of the CDR3: TGTGCCAGCCGAATAGGGGGTGCGAACACCGGGGAGCTGTTTTTT. Translated, it gives CASRIGGANTGELFF.

This chain joins TRBV5-4 and TRBJ2-2; 13 nucleotides agree with TRBD2. There are 17 residues in the CDR3. Germline CDR1 is SGHNT and CDR2 is YYREEE (reference sequence). The ends lost 4 bases at V and 2 bases at J; junction bases unmatched: 5. DNA of the CDR3: TGTGCCAGCAGCCTACTAGCGGGGGGGCTCAACACCGGGGAGCTGTTTTTT. This translates into CASSLLAGGLNTGELFF.

V and J are TRBV15 and TRBJ2-3; D may be TRBD2 (5 bases). CDR3 length equals 17 residues. The germline V gene has CDR1 LNHNV and CDR2 YYDKDF (reference sequence). Trimming took 3 bases from V and 4 from J, leaving 20 bases between them. CDR3 protein: CATSSRRGASQPDTQYF. Here the CDR3 DNA reads TGTGCCACCAGCAGCAGACGGGGAGCTAGTCAGCCAGATACGCAGTATTTT.